What follows describes a single TCR beta chain. Its antigen is undetermined. The RNA, about 0.45 to 1 ug, was put through reverse transcription using random hexamers. The method of amplification for TCR beta CDR3 was immunoSEQ multiplex PCR, covering 54 Vbeta and 13 Jbeta. One entry per CDR3 protein results from TCRdb running MiXCR on the immunoSEQ multiplex PCR reads. The sample has about 210,000 distinct CDR3 sequences, 95% seen once. The V end lost 0 bases, the J end lost 2 bases, and 8 bases lay between the germline ends. The CDR3 covers 14 residues. The germline gives CDR1 SGDLS, CDR2 YYNGEE. In contrast to the negatively isolated CD8+ and CD4+ T cells, TEMRA cells were FACS-enriched. The data were taken from a study of CD8 T cells in Susac syndrome. General study points: The relatively small number of individuals in the TCR sequencing and HLA analysis was acknowledged by the study.

The chain carries TRBV9 and TRBJ1-1, with D possibly matching TRBD1 (5 bases). Sequenced input: CD4+ T cells from PBMCs. The sequence derives from a human donor with multiple sclerosis. The CDR3 reads CASSVVDINTEAFF. The CDR3 DNA reads TGTGCCAGCAGCGTAGTGGACATCAACACTGAAGCTTTCTTT.